The source of this TCR beta chain is a study of OX40 agonist ivuxolimab in advanced cancers. Study as a whole: Two cutaneous melanoma patients and one hepatocellular carcinoma patient, three in all, had partial responses.

The table came from immunoSEQ multiplex PCR; TCRdb's copy has only in-frame clones and leaves some out. Of roughly 80,000 clones detected, around nine tenths appear once; the ten largest clones hold over 0.6%. Peripheral blood came from all dose cohorts at three timepoints. Whole-study findings and limits: On average, CD8+ T cells had more expanded clones than CD4+. There was clonal expansion of CD4+ and CD8+ blood T cells by week 6 at 0.1 to 3.0 mg/kg.

A note on this clone: Its matching antigen is unknown.

The CDR3 runs 17 residues. Trimming removed 2 bases at V and 6 bases at J, with 20 bases between. Per the germline V gene, CDR1 is LGHNA and CDR2 is YNFKEQ. The V call is TRBV4-2, the J call TRBJ2-1; D possibly matches TRBD1 or TRBD2 (5 bases each). The source material was CD4+ or CD8+ T cells sorted from blood, sampled in a trial of the OX40 agonist ivuxolimab. This TCR was sampled from an adult with an advanced solid tumor such as melanoma, head and neck, liver or kidney cancer. In DNA, the CDR3 is TGTGCCAGCAGCCAACCCTCCGGGGCTACTAGTACCAATGAGCAGTTCTTC. It translates to CASSQPSGATSTNEQFF.